Presented here are 28 T cell receptor beta chains from one specimen sequenced in a study of T-cell memory formation after mild COVID-19. TCRdb recomputed calls from the 5' RACE reads with MiXCR, one row per CDR3 protein. The sample includes 470,000 or so distinct CDR3 sequences, 15% to 20% of them seen just once. The sequencing sample was made of PBMCs or a T cell subset sorted from them (not recorded which). The source is a man younger than 35 who had mild COVID-19 (a few samples of this study predate the infection). Cell type and time point are not known.

The chain carries TRBV20-1 and TRBJ2-3; TRBD2 matches 7 bases. V lost 6 bases and J lost 5; bases outside the gene matches: 5. This CDR3 is 12 amino acids long. Germline V lookup: CDR1 DFQATT, CDR2 SNEGSKA (reference sequence). CDR3: CSAQRGRDTQYF. The CDR3 DNA reads as TGCAGTGCGCAGCGGGGCCGAGATACGCAGTATTTT.

The chain links TRBV20-1 to TRBJ2-1, with TRBD2 matching 14 bases. Germline V CDR1 and CDR2: DFQATT, SNEGSKA (reference sequence). CDR3 length: 18 residues. Trimming cost V 3 bases and J 6 bases; bases outside gene matches: 13. The DNA of the CDR3 is TGCAGTGCTAGTCGTCAGTGGACTAGCGGGGGGCTCTCCAATGAGCAGTTCTTC. Translated, it gives CSASRQWTSGGLSNEQFF.

This clonotype was detected many times. The chain recombines TRBV6-2 or TRBV6-3 with TRBJ2-7, with D uncertain. Germline V gives CDR1 MNHEY, CDR2 SVGEGT. The germline V and J ends were trimmed by 5 bases and 3 bases, with 8 bases remaining between them. This CDR3 spans 12 amino acids. CDR3 loop: CASSPDGYEQYF. CDR3 in DNA: TGTGCCAGCAGTCCGGACGGCTACGAGCAGTACTTC.

This clonotype was detected only a few times. The rearrangement joins TRBV6-5 to TRBJ1-5; perhaps TRBD1 as D (5 bases). With 5 bases removed from V and 3 bases from J, the gap between germline ends came to 11 bases. The CDR3 loop spans 14 amino acids. Germline V CDR1 and CDR2: MNHEY, SVGAGI. The chain's CDR3 is CASSPDRPNQPQHF. The CDR3 nucleotides read TGTGCCAGCAGTCCTGACAGACCCAATCAGCCCCAGCATTTT.

V gene TRBV5-6 combines with J gene TRBJ2-7, with TRBD1 matching over 7 bases. Germline-derived CDR1 and CDR2 are SGHDT and YYEEEE. The trim removed 0 bases at V and 2 bases at J, leaving 2 bases unmatched. CDR3 length equals 14 residues. CDR3 sequence (DNA): TGTGCCAGCAGCTTGGATCAGGGGGCCTACGAGCAGTACGTC. This translates into CASSLDQGAYEQYV.

This clonotype was observed a few times. The chain combines TRBV10-3 with TRBJ2-7, with a weak D call TRBD2 (5 bases). V shed 5 bases and J shed 5 bases, with 13 bases lying between them. The germline V gene has CDR1 ENHRY and CDR2 SYGVKD. The CDR3 length is 13 residues. The DNA for the CDR3 is TGTGCCATCAGTCCAGCGGACCGGGACGAGCAGTACGTC. Encoded protein: CAISPADRDEQYV.

CDR3 amino acids: CASSSTGYGYTF. CDR3 nucleotides: TGTGCCAGCAGTTCCACGGGTTATGGCTACACCTTC. The chain has TRBV12-3 or TRBV12-4 and TRBJ1-2; D unclear. This CDR3 contains 12 residues. The V end lost 4 bases, the J end lost 5 bases, and 8 bases lay between the germline ends.

This clonotype was counted between two and nine times. The chain has TRBV5-1 and TRBJ2-1, with D maybe TRBD2 (7 bases). Trimming removed 0 bases at V and 7 bases at J, with 17 bases between. The CDR3 covers 16 residues. Germline V CDR1 and CDR2: SGHRS, YFSETQ. CDR3 region: CASSLDYGGAENEQFF. The DNA of the CDR3 is TGCGCCAGCAGCTTGGATTATGGGGGGGCCGAAAATGAGCAGTTCTTC. Filled out from reference TRBV5-1 and TRBJ2-1, the complete variable domain reads KAGVTQTPRYLIKTRGQQVTLSCSPISGHRSVSWYQQTPGQGLQFLFEYFSETQRNKGNFPGRFSGRQFSNSRSEMNVSTLELGDSALYLCASSLDYGGAENEQFFGPGTRLTVL.

Notes on this clonotype: A junction end diverges from the germline sequence, so it may reflect a read error. The rearrangement joins TRBV12-3 or TRBV12-4 to TRBJ2-7, with D unclear. This CDR3 spans 13 amino acids. The CDR3 loop is CDSSPRPVMGQYF. The CDR3 DNA reads TGTGACAGCAGCCCTCGTCCGGTCATGGGGCAGTACTTC.

The V call is TRBV6-1, the J call TRBJ2-1, with a possible D match to TRBD1 (5 bases). The CDR3 is made up of 14 amino acids. Per the germline V gene, CDR1 is MNHNS and CDR2 is SASEGT. The germline V and J ends were trimmed by 4 bases and 8 bases, with 15 bases remaining between them. The CDR3 here is CASSGTRMGHEQFF. The CDR3 coding sequence is TGTGCCAGCAGTGGAACTCGTATGGGGCATGAGCAGTTCTTC.

Of note for this clonotype: Likely a read error: the CDR3 ends without its conserved phenylalanine or tryptophan. This sequence joins TRBV7-3 and TRBJ2-1; TRBD1 is a possible D gene (6 bases). V lost 0 bases and J 3 bases, leaving 12 bases between the germline ends. The CDR3 contains 16 residues. CDR1 is SGHTA, CDR2 FQGTGA, per germline. The DNA for the CDR3 is TGTGCCAGCAGCTTAACCCCGGACAGAGACTACAATGAGCAGTTCTTA. This translates into CASSLTPDRDYNEQFL.

V usage is TRBV7-8 and J usage is TRBJ1-1; D is ambiguous. V was clipped by 2 bases and J by 0 bases, with 7 bases between them. The CDR3 is made up of 14 amino acids. The germline V gene has CDR1 SGHVS and CDR2 FQNEAQ. CDR3 in DNA: TGTGCCAGCAGCTTATATACGATGAACACTGAAGCTTTCTTT. Translation: CASSLYTMNTEAFF.

The V and J genes are TRBV9 and TRBJ1-1; D is possibly TRBD1 (5 bases). The CDR3 is 14 residues long. Germline V gene lookup returns CDR1 SGDLS and CDR2 YYNGEE. Between the trimmed V and J ends, which lost 4 bases and 4 bases, there was a span of 14 bases. CDR3 in DNA: TGTGCCAGCAGCACCCCCGGGGGGGGCACTGAAGCTTTCTTT. Its protein is CASSTPGGGTEAFF. The full variable domain, in which reference TRBV9 and TRBJ1-1 provide the parts outside the CDR3, is DSGVTQTPKHLITATGQRVTLRCSPRSGDLSVYWYQQSLDQGLQFLIQYYNGEERAKGNILERFSAQQFPDLHSELNLSSLELGDSALYFCASSTPGGGTEAFFGQGTRLTVV.

CDR3 residues: CAIKPGGDYGYTF. DNA for the CDR3: TGTGCCATCAAACCAGGGGGAGACTATGGCTACACCTTC. The chain carries TRBV10-3 and TRBJ1-2, with TRBD1 matching over 7 bases. The CDR3 spans 13 residues. Per germline, CDR1 ENHRY and CDR2 SYGVKD. Losses at the gene ends were 7 bases for V and 3 bases for J; bases not matched to a gene: 5.

This clonotype was seen a handful of times. The chain combines TRBV11-2 with TRBJ1-1; no definite D call. CDR1 and CDR2 from the germline V gene are SGHAT and FQNNGV. Trimming stripped 6 bases from V and 0 bases from J, with 8 bases between. CDR3 length equals 13 residues. The CDR3 protein is CASRNRLNTEAFF. DNA for the CDR3: TGTGCCAGCAGGAATCGGCTGAACACTGAAGCTTTCTTT.

This clonotype was observed a few times. The chain combines TRBV4-3 with TRBJ1-1; D gene uncertain. CDR1 is LGHNA, CDR2 YSLEER, per germline. CDR3 length equals 14 residues. The V gene lost 0 bases and the J gene lost 1 base, with 6 bases spanning the gap. In DNA, the CDR3 is TGCGCCAGCAGCCAAGATCGGGCGAACACTGAAGCTTTCTTT. This encodes CASSQDRANTEAFF.

This CDR3 is CASSYPVGIDNSPLHF. In DNA form, the CDR3 reads TGTGCCAGCAGTTACCCCGTAGGGATAGATAATTCACCCCTCCACTTT. The rearrangement links TRBV28 to TRBJ1-6; D call uncertain. CDR1 is MDHEN and CDR2 is SYDVKM in the germline V gene. This CDR3 region has 16 residues. The V and J ends lost 4 bases and 5 bases respectively, with 15 bases between them.

The genes are TRBV6-2 or TRBV6-3 and TRBJ2-7, with D unclear. Trimming shortened V by 2 bases and J by 5 bases, and 16 bases separated the two germline ends. CDR1 is MNHEY, CDR2 SVGEGT, per germline. The CDR3 has 15 residues. CDR3: CASSYPSGQRHEQYF. The CDR3 DNA follows: TGTGCCAGCAGTTACCCCTCCGGCCAGCGCCACGAGCAGTACTTC.

The chain couples TRBV30 to TRBJ2-7; D remains unclear. The CDR3 sequence is 14 residues long. From germline, CDR1 is GTSNPN and CDR2 SVGIG (reference sequence). V was clipped by 0 bases and J by 6 bases, with 15 bases between them. The CDR3 reads CAWSVGSGPREQYF. The CDR3 DNA reads TGTGCCTGGAGTGTAGGGTCCGGGCCCCGCGAGCAGTACTTC.

With regard to this clonotype: One end of the junction varies from germline; a read error may be responsible. The chain is built from TRBV7-2 and TRBJ2-1; TRBD1 matches at 8 bases. Germline CDR1 is SGHTA and CDR2 is FQGNSA. The CDR3 spans 18 residues. The CDR3 sequence: CASSPPNGRQGAISAWVF. CDR3 DNA sequence: TGTGCCAGCAGCCCACCCAATGGGCGGCAGGGGGCTATCTCTGCATGGGTCTTC.

In this sample, this clonotype turned up a few times. This chain joins TRBV5-5 and TRBJ2-7; 9 bases are a match to TRBD1. This CDR3 contains 14 residues. Germline V gene lookup returns CDR1 SGHKS and CDR2 YYEKEE (reference sequence). The V gene end was trimmed by 5 bases and the J gene end by 3 bases; junction bases not matched to a gene: 6. This CDR3 reads CASRAPGQGYEQYV. The CDR3 region has the DNA TGTGCCAGCAGGGCTCCGGGACAGGGCTACGAGCAGTACGTC.

This clonotype has a handful of counts. The rearrangement joins TRBV4-3 to TRBJ1-2; D may be TRBD1 (6 bases). V shed 3 bases and J shed 6 bases, with 17 bases lying between them. This CDR3 region has 15 residues. Germline assignment: CDR1 LGHNA and CDR2 YSLEER. DNA of the CDR3: TGCGCCAGCAGCCAGGACCTGGGGGCGAGGGATGGCTACACCTTC. Encoded protein: CASSQDLGARDGYTF.

The rearrangement links TRBV4-2 to TRBJ1-2, with D unresolved. V was cut by 0 bases and J by 6 bases, with 11 bases left in between. Germline CDR1 reads LGHNA; CDR2 reads YNFKEQ. The CDR3 length is 14 residues. CDR3 sequence (DNA): TGTGCCAGCAGCCAAGATCCGGGGATTAATGGCTACACCTTC. Its translation: CASSQDPGINGYTF.

This clonotype was found a few times. This chain connects TRBV20-1 to TRBJ1-6, with 7 bases identical to TRBD1. The germline V gene has CDR1 DFQATT and CDR2 SNEGSKA (reference sequence). The CDR3 length is 17 residues. V was clipped by 0 bases and J by 7 bases; unmatched bases: 12. CDR3 in amino acids: CSARDIDRASTNSPLHF. In nucleotides, the CDR3 is TGCAGTGCTAGAGACATAGACAGGGCCAGCACCAATTCACCCCTCCACTTT.

This clonotype was observed many times. The rearrangement uses TRBV12-3 or TRBV12-4 and TRBJ2-2; 10 nucleotides align to TRBD2. V trimming: 4 bases; J trimming: 4 bases; junction bases outside the gene matches: 3. The CDR3 contains 15 residues. The CDR3 region has the DNA TGTGCCAGCAGTTCTAGCGGGGGACCCACCGGGGAGCTGTTTTTT. Its protein is CASSSSGGPTGELFF.

This clonotype was seen more than once but under ten times. The CDR3 loop is CASSREALNGYTF. The CDR3 DNA is TGTGCCAGCAGCCGAGAGGCCCTAAATGGCTACACCTTC. The chain joins TRBV3-1 to TRBJ1-2; no definite D call. V was clipped by 4 bases and J by 6 bases, with 12 bases between them. Germline loops: CDR1 LGHDT, CDR2 YNNKEL (reference sequence). CDR3 length: 13 amino acids. The whole variable domain, filled in from reference TRBV3-1 and TRBJ1-2, reads DTAVSQTPKYLVTQMGNDKSIKCEQNLGHDTMYWYKQDSKKFLKIMFSYNNKELIINETVPNRFSPKSPDKAHLNLHINSLELGDSAVYFCASSREALNGYTFGSGTRLTVV.

This clonotype was recorded a few times. V gene TRBV4-3 combines with J gene TRBJ1-6; TRBD1 is a possible D gene (5 bases). CDR3 length equals 17 residues. The germline gives CDR1 LGHNA, CDR2 YSLEER. Trimming shortened V by 0 bases and J by 10 bases, and 19 bases separated the two germline ends. The CDR3 here is CASSQEWMDKARSPLHF. Written as DNA, the CDR3 is TGCGCCAGCAGCCAAGAGTGGATGGACAAAGCGAGATCACCCCTCCACTTT.

This chain links TRBV7-3 with TRBJ2-2; D might be TRBD2 (7 bases). The V gene lost 0 bases and the J gene lost 3 bases, with 11 bases spanning the gap. Looked up from germline, CDR1 is SGHTA and CDR2 is FQGTGA. This CDR3 spans 16 amino acids. CDR3 sequence reads: CASSLTGGPYTGELFF. CDR3 DNA: TGTGCCAGCAGCTTAACGGGGGGGCCGTACACCGGGGAGCTGTTTTTT.